These T cell receptor beta chains were read from a single sample in a study of T cell repertoires in cytomegalovirus infection. TCRdb reprocessed the reads with MiXCR, giving one entry per CDR3 protein. The sample lists 300,000 or so distinct CDR3 sequences; over 20% were seen once. Sequencing was done on a sample of PBMCs. Source of these receptors: a human donor in good health (CMV status not recorded). Some clones in this sample may be carry-over from other donors' samples. The CDR3 runs from the conserved cysteine through the conserved F or W. The order of the fields is D gene, V gene, clone size, J gene, CDR3 protein, CDR3 DNA. The D gene is left open where the match is weak. Some rows mark clone size as missing; the rest say once, few, many or name a class of expanded clone.

d_gene: .; v_gene: TRBV7-2; abundance: .; j_gene: TRBJ2-5; CDR3aa: CASSLFSSEETQYF; CDR3nt: TGTGCCAGCAGCTTATTTTCTAGCGAAGAGACCCAGTACTTC
d_gene: TRBD2; v_gene: TRBV7-2; abundance: .; j_gene: TRBJ2-2; CDR3aa: CASSPASSGYTGELFF; CDR3nt: TGTGCCAGCAGCCCCGCGTCTAGCGGGTACACCGGGGAGCTGTTTTTT
d_gene: .; v_gene: TRBV7-9; abundance: .; j_gene: TRBJ1-1; CDR3aa: CASSLIGGTEAFF; CDR3nt: TGTGCCAGCAGTTTAATAGGGGGTACTGAAGCTTTCTTT
d_gene: .; v_gene: TRBV7-2; abundance: many; j_gene: TRBJ2-5; CDR3aa: CASSLTRGGEGAQYF; CDR3nt: TGTGCCAGCAGCCTCACCAGGGGTGGCGAGGGGGCCCAGTACTTC
d_gene: TRBD1; v_gene: TRBV7-2; abundance: many; j_gene: TRBJ1-2; CDR3aa: CASSLNLQGAWYGYTF; CDR3nt: TGTGCCAGCAGCTTAAACTTACAGGGGGCTTGGTATGGCTACACCTTC
d_gene: .; v_gene: TRBV7-9; abundance: few; j_gene: TRBJ1-1; CDR3aa: CASSSQGQNTEAFF; CDR3nt: TGTGCCAGCAGCTCACAGGGTCAGAACACTGAAGCTTTCTTT
d_gene: TRBD2; v_gene: TRBV7-2; abundance: .; j_gene: TRBJ2-1; CDR3aa: CASSLVGSGSNEQFF; CDR3nt: TGTGCCAGCAGCTTAGTGGGTAGCGGGAGCAATGAGCAGTTCTTC
d_gene: TRBD1; v_gene: TRBV20-1; abundance: once; j_gene: TRBJ2-5; CDR3aa: CSARPRQGQETQYF; CDR3nt: TGCAGTGCTAGACCCAGACAGGGGCAAGAGACCCAGTACTTC
d_gene: .; v_gene: TRBV20-1; abundance: .; j_gene: TRBJ2-2; CDR3aa: CSASSQGLTGELFF; CDR3nt: TGCAGTGCTAGTTCTCAGGGTTTGACCGGGGAGCTGTTTTTT
d_gene: .; v_gene: TRBV5-1; abundance: .; j_gene: TRBJ2-7; CDR3aa: CASSVGQPGEQYF; CDR3nt: TGCGCCAGCAGCGTCGGGCAGCCGGGGGAGCAGTACTTC
d_gene: TRBD2; v_gene: TRBV7-2; abundance: many; j_gene: TRBJ2-3; CDR3aa: CASSLATSGAQYF; CDR3nt: TGTGCCAGCAGCTTAGCGACTAGCGGGGCGCAGTATTTT
d_gene: .; v_gene: TRBV7-2; abundance: many; j_gene: TRBJ2-1; CDR3aa: CASSLVSTSNNEQFF; CDR3nt: TGTGCCAGCAGCTTAGTCTCTACTAGTAACAATGAGCAGTTCTTC
d_gene: .; v_gene: TRBV4-2; abundance: .; j_gene: TRBJ2-5; CDR3aa: CASSQGPDPVGETQYF; CDR3nt: TGTGCCAGCAGCCAAGGCCCGGACCCCGTCGGGGAGACCCAGTACTTC
d_gene: .; v_gene: TRBV30; abundance: .; j_gene: TRBJ1-6; CDR3aa: CACQQGRSPLHF; CDR3nt: TGTGCCTGCCAACAAGGAAGGTCACCCCTCCACTTT
d_gene: .; v_gene: TRBV6-2/TRBV6-3; abundance: few; j_gene: TRBJ2-1; CDR3aa: CASSYHPGEIYNEQFF; CDR3nt: TGTGCCAGCAGTTACCACCCGGGGGAGATCTACAATGAGCAGTTCTTC
d_gene: TRBD1; v_gene: TRBV7-2; abundance: many; j_gene: TRBJ1-5; CDR3aa: CASSSGQGMNQPQHF; CDR3nt: TGTGCCAGCAGCAGTGGACAGGGTATGAATCAGCCCCAGCATTTT
d_gene: .; v_gene: TRBV2; abundance: .; j_gene: TRBJ1-5; CDR3aa: CASSEQGTNQPQHF; CDR3nt: TGTGCCAGCAGTGAGCAAGGTACCAATCAGCCCCAGCATTTT
d_gene: .; v_gene: TRBV6-1; abundance: few; j_gene: TRBJ1-2; CDR3aa: CASSEQLTEYGYTF; CDR3nt: TGTGCCAGCAGTGAGCAGTTAACGGAATATGGCTACACCTTC
d_gene: TRBD2; v_gene: TRBV20-1; abundance: .; j_gene: TRBJ2-7; CDR3aa: CSATGTSGTYEQYF; CDR3nt: TGCAGTGCTACCGGGACTAGCGGAACCTACGAGCAGTACTTC
d_gene: .; v_gene: TRBV2; abundance: .; j_gene: TRBJ2-7; CDR3aa: CASRVRIGDISYEQYF; CDR3nt: TGTGCCAGCAGGGTTCGGATAGGAGACATTTCCTACGAGCAGTACTTC
d_gene: TRBD2; v_gene: TRBV6-2/TRBV6-3; abundance: .; j_gene: TRBJ2-7; CDR3aa: CASTALAGASSYEQYF; CDR3nt: TGTGCCAGCACAGCGCTAGCGGGCGCGTCCTCCTACGAGCAGTACTTC
d_gene: .; v_gene: TRBV20-1; abundance: .; j_gene: TRBJ2-3; CDR3aa: CSAGRAGPTDTQYF; CDR3nt: TGCAGTGCGGGAAGGGCGGGGCCCACAGATACGCAGTATTTT
d_gene: .; v_gene: TRBV6-5; abundance: many; j_gene: TRBJ2-7; CDR3aa: CASSFGNGGVQYF; CDR3nt: TGTGCCAGCAGTTTCGGGAATGGGGGAGTGCAGTACTTC
d_gene: TRBD2; v_gene: TRBV20-1; abundance: .; j_gene: TRBJ2-7; CDR3aa: CSARGLAGGPSRVQYF; CDR3nt: TGCAGTGCTAGGGGACTAGCGGGAGGGCCTAGTCGCGTGCAGTACTTC
d_gene: .; v_gene: TRBV7-2; abundance: few; j_gene: TRBJ1-2; CDR3aa: CASSPRRGTYGYTF; CDR3nt: TGTGCCAGCAGCCCCCGGCGGGGGACCTATGGCTACACCTTC
d_gene: .; v_gene: TRBV18; abundance: few; j_gene: TRBJ1-5; CDR3aa: CASSPRSTASNQPQHF; CDR3nt: TGTGCCAGCTCACCGCGGTCGACAGCTAGCAATCAGCCCCAGCATTTT
d_gene: .; v_gene: TRBV7-2; abundance: many; j_gene: TRBJ1-5; CDR3aa: CASSLSGVGDQPQHF; CDR3nt: TGTGCCAGCAGCTTATCTGGGGTCGGGGATCAGCCCCAGCATTTT
d_gene: TRBD1; v_gene: TRBV20-1; abundance: .; j_gene: TRBJ2-7; CDR3aa: CSAGTGGSAQYF; CDR3nt: TGCAGTGCCGGGACAGGGGGCTCCGCACAGTACTTC
d_gene: .; v_gene: TRBV7-9; abundance: many; j_gene: TRBJ2-7; CDR3aa: CASSLREALEQYF; CDR3nt: TGTGCCAGCAGCTTGCGAGAAGCCCTCGAGCAGTACTTC
d_gene: TRBD2; v_gene: TRBV29-1; abundance: .; j_gene: TRBJ2-5; CDR3aa: CSVDAGGVGKTQYF; CDR3nt: TGCAGCGTTGACGCGGGGGGGGTCGGAAAGACCCAGTACTTC
d_gene: .; v_gene: TRBV7-2; abundance: few; j_gene: TRBJ1-3; CDR3aa: CASSLASIRSGNTIYF; CDR3nt: TGTGCCAGCAGCTTAGCTTCAATCCGCTCTGGAAACACCATATATTTT
d_gene: .; v_gene: TRBV29-1; abundance: .; j_gene: TRBJ2-3; CDR3aa: CSVDRDTQYF; CDR3nt: TGCAGCGTTGACAGAGATACGCAGTATTTT
d_gene: .; v_gene: TRBV6-8; abundance: .; j_gene: TRBJ1-1; CDR3aa: CASSYSWVRPGNTEAFF; CDR3nt: TGTGCCAGCAGTTACTCGTGGGTCCGGCCGGGGAACACTGAAGCTTTCTTT
d_gene: .; v_gene: TRBV7-2; abundance: many; j_gene: TRBJ2-1; CDR3aa: CASSWSGLSYNEQFF; CDR3nt: TGTGCCAGCAGCTGGAGCGGGCTCTCCTACAATGAGCAGTTCTTC
d_gene: TRBD2; v_gene: TRBV6-6; abundance: .; j_gene: TRBJ2-7; CDR3aa: CASSYLTATSGSFYEQYF; CDR3nt: TGTGCCAGCAGTTACCTGACCGCGACTAGCGGGAGTTTCTACGAGCAGTACTTC
d_gene: .; v_gene: TRBV7-6; abundance: many; j_gene: TRBJ1-1; CDR3aa: CASSLGEGLTEAFF; CDR3nt: TGTGCCAGCAGCTTAGGGGAGGGGCTAACTGAAGCTTTCTTT
d_gene: TRBD1; v_gene: TRBV7-2; abundance: many; j_gene: TRBJ1-5; CDR3aa: CASSRYGTGGDQPQHF; CDR3nt: TGTGCCAGCAGCCGCTACGGTACAGGGGGCGACCAGCCCCAGCATTTT
d_gene: TRBD1; v_gene: TRBV2; abundance: once; j_gene: TRBJ1-5; CDR3aa: CASRSGTASNQPQHF; CDR3nt: TGTGCCAGCAGGTCGGGGACAGCAAGCAATCAGCCCCAGCATTTT
d_gene: TRBD2; v_gene: TRBV20-1; abundance: few; j_gene: TRBJ2-5; CDR3aa: CSARDRRLAGGTQYF; CDR3nt: TGCAGTGCTAGAGATAGGCGACTAGCGGGAGGGACCCAGTACTTC
d_gene: .; v_gene: TRBV14; abundance: few; j_gene: TRBJ2-3; CDR3aa: CASSPLGVDTQYF; CDR3nt: TGTGCCAGCAGCCCACTGGGGGTGGATACGCAGTATTTT
d_gene: .; v_gene: TRBV11-1; abundance: .; j_gene: TRBJ2-7; CDR3aa: CASSLGQAAYEQYF; CDR3nt: TGTGCCAGCAGCTTAGGGCAGGCCGCCTACGAGCAGTACTTC
d_gene: .; v_gene: TRBV29-1; abundance: .; j_gene: TRBJ1-5; CDR3aa: CSVGVGNQPQHF; CDR3nt: TGCAGCGTTGGTGTAGGCAATCAGCCCCAGCATTTT